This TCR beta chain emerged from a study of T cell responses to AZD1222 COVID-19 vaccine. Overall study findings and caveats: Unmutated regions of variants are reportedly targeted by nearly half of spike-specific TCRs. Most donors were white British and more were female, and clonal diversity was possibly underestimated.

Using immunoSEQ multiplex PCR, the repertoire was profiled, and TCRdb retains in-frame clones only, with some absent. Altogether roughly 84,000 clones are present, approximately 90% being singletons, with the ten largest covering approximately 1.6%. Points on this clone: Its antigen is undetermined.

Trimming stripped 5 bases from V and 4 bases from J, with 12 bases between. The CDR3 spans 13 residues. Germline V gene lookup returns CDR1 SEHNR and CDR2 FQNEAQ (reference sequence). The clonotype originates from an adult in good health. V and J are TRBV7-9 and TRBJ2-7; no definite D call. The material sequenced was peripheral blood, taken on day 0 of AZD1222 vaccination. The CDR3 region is CASSPPGGYEQYF. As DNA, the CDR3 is TGTGCCAGCAGCCCTCCTGGTGGGTACGAGCAGTACTTC.